This entry is about one TCR beta chain. Researchers ran the PCR with 60 Vbeta and 13 Jbeta primers. Profiled with immunoSEQ multiplex PCR; TCRdb holds only in-frame clones, not every one. The sample has about 55,000 clones, more than 65% seen once; the top ten hold approximately 30%. The data stem from a study of cytomegalovirus exposure and HLA in healthy donors. The CDR3 spans 15 residues. Trimming at V came to 6 bases and at J to 8 bases, leaving 15 bases not matched to a gene. Germline V gives CDR1 SNHLY, CDR2 FYNNEI. The sample comprised PBMCs. This sequence joins TRBV2 and TRBJ1-2; 7 positions agree with TRBD1. The clonotype originates from a man between 40 and 49 years old in good health and CMV-seropositive. CDR3 DNA sequence: TGTGCCAGCAGAGAACAGGGGATAGGAAGTCAGGGCTACACCTTC. It yields the protein CASREQGIGSQGYTF.